The next 21 T cell receptor beta chains were all read from a single sample in a study of cytomegalovirus exposure and HLA in healthy donors. This table comes from immunoSEQ multiplex PCR, and its TCRdb copy is limited to in-frame clones, with some not included. The sample has roughly 150,000 clones, 96% seen once; the top ten hold 0.89%. The sequenced material came from PBMCs. The receptor set was obtained from a woman under 30 in good health and CMV-seronegative.

J is TRBJ1-2 and V is TRBV4-1; 7 nucleotides align to TRBD1. V shed 4 bases and J 3 bases; nucleotides not matched to a gene: 5. Germline V CDR1 and CDR2: MGHRA, YSYEKL. The CDR3 sequence is 14 residues long. The CDR3: CASSLGTDHYGYTF. The CDR3 bases are TGCGCCAGCAGCCTCGGGACAGACCACTATGGCTACACCTTC.

This chain uses TRBV7-3 with TRBJ2-6; D gene unclear. The CDR3 loop spans 15 amino acids. Trimming pared 2 bases from V and 6 bases from J, leaving 11 bases between. Germline CDR1 and CDR2: SGHTA and FQGTGA. This CDR3 is CASSLGLTSANVLTF. The CDR3 DNA is TGTGCCAGCAGCTTAGGGCTCACCTCGGCCAACGTCCTGACTTTC. Supplemented by reference TRBV7-3 and TRBJ2-6, the full variable domain reads GAGVSQTPSNKVTEKGKYVELRCDPISGHTALYWYRQSLGQGPEFLIYFQGTGAADDSGLPNDRFFAVRPEGSVSTLKIQRTERGDSAVYLCASSLGLTSANVLTFGAGSRLTVL.

V usage is TRBV18 and J usage is TRBJ2-7, with TRBD1 identical over 8 bases. V trimming: 5 bases; J trimming: 0 bases; junction bases outside the gene matches: 3. The germline CDR1 and CDR2 sequences are KGHSH and LQKENI. The CDR3 is made up of 14 amino acids. In DNA form, the CDR3 reads TGTGCCAGCTCATCCAGGGGGCACTCCTACGAGCAGTACTTC. It specifies CASSSRGHSYEQYF.

A single count supports this clone. The chain carries TRBV30 and TRBJ1-2; possible D gene TRBD1, 5 bases. CDR3 length equals 14 residues. Trimming took off 0 bases at V and 2 bases at J, with 10 bases between the two ends. The V gene's germline CDR1 is GTSNPN and CDR2 SVGIG (reference sequence). CDR3 protein: CAWSVLSGNYGYTF. CDR3 nucleotides: TGTGCCTGGAGTGTATTGTCAGGGAACTATGGCTACACCTTC.

J is TRBJ2-1 and V is TRBV18; D remains unclear. Germline V CDR1 and CDR2: KGHSH, LQKENI. The CDR3 has 16 amino acids. Trimming removed 3 bases from V and 0 bases from J, with 12 bases in between. CDR3 bases: TGTGCCAGCTCACCTTTAACAGTCAGCTCCTACAATGAGCAGTTCTTC. Translation gives CASSPLTVSSYNEQFF.

The J gene is TRBJ2-2, the V gene TRBV5-4; TRBD2 agrees at 11 bases. Trimming at V came to 0 bases and at J to 2 bases, leaving 6 bases not matched to a gene. Germline V gene lookup returns CDR1 SGHNT and CDR2 YYREEE (reference sequence). CDR3 length: 18 residues. The CDR3 DNA reads TGTGCCAGCAGCTTGGACCCTAGCGGGGGGTTTAACACCGGGGAGCTGTTTTTT. It yields the protein CASSLDPSGGFNTGELFF.

V usage is TRBV9 and J usage is TRBJ2-5; the D gene is possibly TRBD2 (6 bases). V dropped 4 bases and J dropped 4 bases, with 23 bases sitting between them. From germline, CDR1 is SGDLS and CDR2 YYNGEE. The CDR3 sequence is 17 residues long. The CDR3: CASSPQDYPEPRETQYF. Here the CDR3 DNA reads TGTGCCAGCAGCCCACAGGACTACCCCGAACCAAGAGAGACCCAGTACTTC.

J is TRBJ1-4 and V is TRBV7-9, with TRBD1 identical over 9 bases. With V trimmed by 4 bases and J by 2 bases, 5 bases remained unmatched. The CDR3 spans 16 residues. Germline CDR1 and CDR2: SEHNR and FQNEAQ (reference sequence). The chain's CDR3 is CASSSGDRATNEKLFF. In nucleotides, the CDR3 is TGTGCCAGCAGCTCGGGGGACAGGGCCACTAATGAAAAACTGTTTTTT.

The chain is built from TRBV6-1 and TRBJ1-1; no clear D. Germline CDR1 reads MNHNS; CDR2 reads SASEGT. With 8 bases removed from V and 4 bases from J, the gap between germline ends came to 14 bases. The CDR3 length is 13 residues. The CDR3 region is CASLAARGTEAFF. CDR3 DNA sequence: TGTGCCAGCTTGGCGGCACGCGGCACTGAAGCTTTCTTT.

This sequence joins TRBV7-9 and TRBJ2-3; weak D call: TRBD2 (7 bases). The CDR3 consists of 14 residues. Trimming took 5 bases from V and 5 from J, leaving 14 bases between them. The germline CDR1 and CDR2 sequences are SEHNR and FQNEAQ (reference sequence). The CDR3 nucleotides read TGTGCCAGCAGCCGAGGGGGGGACCAAGATACGCAGTATTTT. It translates to CASSRGGDQDTQYF.

The chain joins TRBV5-1 to TRBJ2-2, with 8 bases identical to TRBD1. This CDR3 is 14 amino acids long. The germline V gene has CDR1 SGHRS and CDR2 YFSETQ. The trim removed 6 bases at V and 3 bases at J, leaving 4 bases unmatched. The CDR3 DNA reads as TGCGCCAGCACGACAGGGGTGTACACCGGGGAGCTGTTTTTT. Translation: CASTTGVYTGELFF.

This clone is a singleton in its sample. This chain joins TRBV29-1 and TRBJ2-5; 7 bases align to TRBD1. The CDR3 has 11 residues. Germline assignment: CDR1 SQVTM and CDR2 ANQGSEA. V lost 7 bases, J lost 4 bases, and 3 bases stayed unmatched. CDR3 bases: TGCAGCGGGGGACAGTTAGAGACCCAGTACTTC. It codes for CSGGQLETQYF.

This clone was seen a few times. DNA for the CDR3: TGTGCCAGCAGCTTCCGGGGACAGGACTATGGCTACACCTTC. Translating gives CASSFRGQDYGYTF. This rearrangement joins TRBV5-6 to TRBJ1-2; 8 bases map to TRBD1. CDR3 length: 14 residues. CDR1 and CDR2 from the germline V gene are SGHDT and YYEEEE. With V trimmed by 2 bases and J by 3 bases, 3 bases remained unmatched.

The gene calls are TRBV5-6 and TRBJ1-1, with D hard to call. CDR3 length: 13 residues. V was clipped by 2 bases and J by 10 bases, with 15 bases between them. Germline values: CDR1 SGHDT, CDR2 YYEEEE. The CDR3 sequence: CASSFLFEGRAFF. CDR3 DNA sequence: TGTGCCAGCAGCTTTCTGTTTGAGGGAAGAGCTTTCTTT.

The table lists this clone with a count of one. V and J are TRBV7-9 and TRBJ1-6; the match to TRBD1 covers 8 bases. Germline trimming cut 5 bases from V and 3 bases from J; bases unmatched to any gene: 6. In germline, CDR1 is SEHNR, CDR2 FQNEAQ (reference sequence). This CDR3 is 16 amino acids long. CDR3 sequence (DNA): TGTGCCAGCAGCACGACAGGGGCGCTCTATAATTCACCCCTCCACTTT. This encodes CASSTTGALYNSPLHF.

The CDR3 DNA is TGTGCCAGCAGTTTGGCTCAGGGTAACAATGAGCAGTTCTTC. Translated, it gives CASSLAQGNNEQFF. The V and J genes are TRBV6-6 and TRBJ2-1, with D possibly being TRBD1 (5 bases). Looked up from germline, CDR1 is MNHNY and CDR2 is SVGAGI (reference sequence). Deletions cut 4 bases from V and 5 bases from J, with 12 bases between. The CDR3 runs 14 residues.

The gene calls are TRBV7-9 and TRBJ2-6, with a weak D call TRBD1 (6 bases). This CDR3 has 16 amino acids. V dropped 5 bases and J dropped 2 bases, with 13 bases sitting between them. Germline V gene data show CDR1 as SEHNR and CDR2 as FQNEAQ (reference sequence). The DNA of the CDR3 is TGTGCCAGCAGCCCGGAGTACAGGGCTGGGGCCAACGTCCTGACTTTC. Its translation: CASSPEYRAGANVLTF.

The rearrangement joins TRBV4-3 to TRBJ2-2; 8 bases agree with TRBD2. The junction had 21 bases not matched to a gene; V was cut back by 2 bases and J by 1 base. This CDR3 has 22 amino acids. Germline V gives CDR1 LGHNA, CDR2 YSLEER. For the CDR3, the DNA is TGCGCCAGCAGCCAATTCCCGATGCTAGCGGGCAAAAAGCAATTGAACACCGGGGAGCTGTTTTTT. Residues: CASSQFPMLAGKKQLNTGELFF.

V and J are TRBV7-2 and TRBJ2-1, with TRBD2 matching over 7 bases. The J segment lost 3 bases and the V segment lost 1 base, leaving 0 bases of the junction unmatched. This CDR3 is built from 14 residues. The germline V gene encodes CDR1 SGHTA and CDR2 FQGNSA. The CDR3 DNA sequence: TGTGCCAGCAGCTTAGGGGGGGGCTACAATGAGCAGTTCTTC. Translated: CASSLGGGYNEQFF.

As to this clone: The junction and the germline gene differ at one end; a read error may be behind it. The V and J genes are TRBV7-7 and TRBJ2-7; a weak D match, TRBD2 (5 bases). CDR3 length: 13 amino acids. Germline V gene data show CDR1 as SSHAT and CDR2 as FNYEAQ (reference sequence). The CDR3 nucleotides are TGTGCTAGCAGCCCCGGGGAGATCTACGAGCAGTACTTC. Translated, it gives CASSPGEIYEQYF.

This rearrangement joins TRBV7-6 to TRBJ1-2; 11 bases align to TRBD1. This CDR3 is built from 16 residues. Germline V gene data show CDR1 as SGHVS and CDR2 as FNYEAQ. V gave up 1 base and J gave up 8 bases; unmatched junction bases: 9. CDR3 region: CASSLGTGQGAGGYTF. The CDR3 DNA reads TGTGCCAGCAGCTTAGGGACTGGACAGGGGGCCGGAGGCTACACCTTC.